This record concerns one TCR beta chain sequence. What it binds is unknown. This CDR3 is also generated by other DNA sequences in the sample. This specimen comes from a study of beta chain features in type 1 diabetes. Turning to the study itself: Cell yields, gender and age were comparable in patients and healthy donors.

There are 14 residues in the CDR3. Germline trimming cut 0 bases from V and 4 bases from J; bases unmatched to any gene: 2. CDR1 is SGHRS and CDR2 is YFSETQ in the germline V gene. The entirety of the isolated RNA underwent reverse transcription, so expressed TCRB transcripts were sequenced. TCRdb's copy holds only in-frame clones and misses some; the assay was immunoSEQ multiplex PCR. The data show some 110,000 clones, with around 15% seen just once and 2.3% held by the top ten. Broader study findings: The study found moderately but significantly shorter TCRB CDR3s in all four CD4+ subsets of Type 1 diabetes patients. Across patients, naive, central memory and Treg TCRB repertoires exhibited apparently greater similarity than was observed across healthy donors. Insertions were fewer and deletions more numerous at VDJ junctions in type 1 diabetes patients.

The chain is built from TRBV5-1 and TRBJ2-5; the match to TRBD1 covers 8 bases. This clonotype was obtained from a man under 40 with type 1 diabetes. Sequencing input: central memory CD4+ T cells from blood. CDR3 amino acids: CASSLGTGRETQYF. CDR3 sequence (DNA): TGCGCCAGCAGCTTGGGGACAGGGCGAGAGACCCAGTACTTC.